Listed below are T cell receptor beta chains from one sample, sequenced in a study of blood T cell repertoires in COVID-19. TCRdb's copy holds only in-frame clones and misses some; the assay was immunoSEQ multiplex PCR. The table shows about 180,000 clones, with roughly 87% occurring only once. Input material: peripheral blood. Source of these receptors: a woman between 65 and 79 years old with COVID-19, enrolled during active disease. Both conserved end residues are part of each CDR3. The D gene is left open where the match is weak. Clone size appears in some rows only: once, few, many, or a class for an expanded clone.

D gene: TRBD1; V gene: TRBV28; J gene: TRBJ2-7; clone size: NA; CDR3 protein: CASSLRTGRLVTPYF; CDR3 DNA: TGTGCCAGCAGTTTAAGGACAGGGAGATTAGTGACTCCGTACTTC
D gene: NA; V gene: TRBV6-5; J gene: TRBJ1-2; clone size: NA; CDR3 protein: CASRQGNYGYTF; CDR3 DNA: TGTGCCAGCAGGCAGGGGAACTATGGCTACACCTTC
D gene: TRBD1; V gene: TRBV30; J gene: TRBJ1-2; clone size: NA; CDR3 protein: CAWKQGQKNYGYTF; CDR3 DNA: TGTGCCTGGAAACAGGGGCAAAAGAACTATGGCTACACCTTC
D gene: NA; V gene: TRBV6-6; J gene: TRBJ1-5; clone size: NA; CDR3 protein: CASSLYFNQPQHF; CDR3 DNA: TGTGCCAGCAGCCTCTACTTCAATCAGCCCCAGCATTTT
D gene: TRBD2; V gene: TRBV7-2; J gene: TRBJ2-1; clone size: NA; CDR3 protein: CASSLVAGGNNEQFF; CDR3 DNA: TGTGCCAGCAGCTTAGTAGCGGGGGGGAACAATGAGCAGTTCTTC
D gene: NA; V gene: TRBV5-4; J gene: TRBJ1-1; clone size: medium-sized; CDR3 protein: CASSQTWMNTEAFF; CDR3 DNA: TGTGCCAGCAGCCAGACTTGGATGAACACTGAAGCTTTCTTT
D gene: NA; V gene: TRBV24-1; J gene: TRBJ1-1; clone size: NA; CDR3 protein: CATSDGDGGAFF; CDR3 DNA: TGTGCCACCAGTGATGGGGACGGAGGGGCTTTCTTT
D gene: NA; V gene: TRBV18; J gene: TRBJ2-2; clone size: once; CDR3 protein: CASSPQYTGELFF; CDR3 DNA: TGTGCCAGCTCACCGCAGTACACCGGGGAGCTGTTTTTT
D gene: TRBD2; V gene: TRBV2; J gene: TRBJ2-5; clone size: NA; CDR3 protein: CASSYLSGRRETQYF; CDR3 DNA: TGTGCCAGCAGTTACCTTAGCGGGAGGAGAGAGACCCAGTACTTC
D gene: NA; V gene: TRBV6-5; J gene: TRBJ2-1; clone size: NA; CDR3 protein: CASSFPGQGLHEQFF; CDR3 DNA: TGTGCCAGCAGTTTCCCCGGGCAGGGGCTACATGAGCAGTTCTTC
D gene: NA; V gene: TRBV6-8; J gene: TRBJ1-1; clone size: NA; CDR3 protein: CAAPSTDPNTEAFF; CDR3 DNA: TGTGCCGCCCCCTCGACAGATCCTAACACTGAAGCTTTCTTT
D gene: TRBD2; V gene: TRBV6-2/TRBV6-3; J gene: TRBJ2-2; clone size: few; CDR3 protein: CASSKWTSGNHAGELFF; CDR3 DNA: TGTGCCAGCAGTAAATGGACTAGCGGGAACCATGCTGGGGAGCTGTTTTTT
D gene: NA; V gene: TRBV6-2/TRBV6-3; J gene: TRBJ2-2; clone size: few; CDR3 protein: CASSTPRRREIVGELFF; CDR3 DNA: TGTGCCAGCAGTACCCCCCGGCGGAGGGAAATTGTCGGGGAGCTGTTTTTT
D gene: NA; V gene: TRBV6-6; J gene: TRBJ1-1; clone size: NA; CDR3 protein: CASSYPGELNTEAFF; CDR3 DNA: TGTGCCAGCAGTTACCCCGGGGAACTGAACACTGAAGCTTTCTTT
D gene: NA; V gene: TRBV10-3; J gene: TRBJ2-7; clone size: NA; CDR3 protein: CAISPSRREQYF; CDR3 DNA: TGTGCCATCAGTCCCTCTCGGAGGGAGCAGTACTTC
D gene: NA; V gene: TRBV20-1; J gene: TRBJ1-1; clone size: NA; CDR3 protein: CVAQLNTEAFF; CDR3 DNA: TGCGTGGCACAGTTGAACACTGAAGCTTTCTTT
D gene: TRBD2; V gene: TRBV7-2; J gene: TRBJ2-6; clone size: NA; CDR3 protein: CASSFSGTSGLRGANVLTF; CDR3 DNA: TGTGCCAGCAGTTTTTCCGGGACTAGCGGACTTAGGGGGGCCAACGTCCTGACTTTC
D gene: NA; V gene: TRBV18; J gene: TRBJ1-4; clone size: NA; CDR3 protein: CASSPHRGLEKLFF; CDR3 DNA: TGTGCCAGCTCACCTCATAGGGGACTTGAAAAACTGTTTTTT
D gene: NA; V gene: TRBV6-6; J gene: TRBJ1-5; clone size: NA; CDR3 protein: CASNSWQGSNQPQHF; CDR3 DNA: TGTGCCAGCAATTCCTGGCAGGGGAGCAATCAGCCCCAGCATTTT
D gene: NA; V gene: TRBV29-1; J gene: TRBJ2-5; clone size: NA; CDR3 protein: CSVEQGRRETQYF; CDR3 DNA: TGCAGCGTTGAACAGGGGCGCCGGGAGACCCAGTACTTC
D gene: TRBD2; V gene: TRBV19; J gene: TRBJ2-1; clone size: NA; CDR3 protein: CASSATLAGGSQFF; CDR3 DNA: TGTGCCAGTAGTGCAACTCTAGCGGGAGGATCCCAGTTCTTC
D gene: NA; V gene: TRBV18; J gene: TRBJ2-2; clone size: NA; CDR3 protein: CASSLDYPNTGELFF; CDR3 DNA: TGTGCCAGCTCACTGGACTACCCGAACACCGGGGAGCTGTTTTTT
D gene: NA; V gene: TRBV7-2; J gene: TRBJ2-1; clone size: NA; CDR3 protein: CASSLTAAYNEQFF; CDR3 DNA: TGTGCCAGCAGCTTAACGGCGGCCTACAATGAGCAGTTCTTC
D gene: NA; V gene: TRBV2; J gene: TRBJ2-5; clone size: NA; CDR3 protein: CASSDGQGETQYF; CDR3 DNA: TGTGCCAGCAGTGATGGCCAGGGGGAGACCCAGTACTTC
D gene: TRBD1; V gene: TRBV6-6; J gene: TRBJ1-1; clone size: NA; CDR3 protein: CASNPPQGVVGTEAFF; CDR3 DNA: TGTGCCAGCAACCCCCCACAGGGGGTGGTGGGCACTGAAGCTTTCTTT
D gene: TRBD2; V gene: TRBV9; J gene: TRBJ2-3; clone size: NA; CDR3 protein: CASSGLAVTDTQYF; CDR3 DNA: TGTGCCAGCAGCGGACTAGCGGTCACAGATACGCAGTATTTT
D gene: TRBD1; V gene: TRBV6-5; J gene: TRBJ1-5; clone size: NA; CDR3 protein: CASRRQGNPNQPQHF; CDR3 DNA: TGTGCCAGCAGGCGACAGGGAAACCCCAATCAGCCCCAGCATTTT
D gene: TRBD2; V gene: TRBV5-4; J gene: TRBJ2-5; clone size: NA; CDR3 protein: CASSLRSGRAGETQYF; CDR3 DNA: TGTGCCAGCAGCTTGAGAAGCGGGAGGGCCGGAGAGACCCAGTACTTC
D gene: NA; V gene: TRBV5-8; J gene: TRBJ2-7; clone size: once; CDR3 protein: CASSLRGPGEQYF; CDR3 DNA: TGTGCCAGCAGCTTGAGAGGGCCGGGGGAGCAGTACTTC
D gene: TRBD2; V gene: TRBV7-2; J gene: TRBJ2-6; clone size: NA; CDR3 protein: CASSPSGGSGANVLTF; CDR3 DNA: TGTGCCAGCAGCCCCAGCGGGGGCTCTGGGGCCAACGTCCTGACTTTC
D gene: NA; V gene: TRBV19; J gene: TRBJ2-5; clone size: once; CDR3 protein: CASNSGGSFQETQYF; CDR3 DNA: TGTGCCAGTAACTCTGGGGGGTCATTCCAAGAGACCCAGTACTTC
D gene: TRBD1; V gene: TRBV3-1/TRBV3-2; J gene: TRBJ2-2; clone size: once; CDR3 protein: CASSAMTGATGELFF; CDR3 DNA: TGTGCCAGCAGCGCTATGACAGGGGCCACCGGGGAGCTGTTTTTT
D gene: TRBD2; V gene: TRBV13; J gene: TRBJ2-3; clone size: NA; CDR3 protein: CASSFPGLATDTQYF; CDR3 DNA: TGTGCCAGCAGCTTCCCGGGACTAGCAACAGATACGCAGTATTTT
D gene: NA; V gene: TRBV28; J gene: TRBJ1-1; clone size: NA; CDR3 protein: CASSLAGAYTEAFF; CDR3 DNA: TGTGCCAGCAGTTTAGCAGGCGCGTACACTGAAGCTTTCTTT
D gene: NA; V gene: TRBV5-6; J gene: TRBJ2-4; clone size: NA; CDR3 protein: CASSLRLAKNIQYF; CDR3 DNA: TGTGCCAGCAGCTTACGGTTAGCCAAAAACATTCAGTACTTC
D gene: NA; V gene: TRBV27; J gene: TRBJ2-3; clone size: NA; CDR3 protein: CASSLLPTSRPDTQYF; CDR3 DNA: TGTGCCAGCAGTTTATTACCCACTAGTAGGCCCGATACGCAGTATTTT
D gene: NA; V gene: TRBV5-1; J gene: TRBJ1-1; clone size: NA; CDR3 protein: CASTPRTVNTEAFF; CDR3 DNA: TGCGCCAGCACCCCGCGGACAGTGAACACTGAAGCTTTCTTT
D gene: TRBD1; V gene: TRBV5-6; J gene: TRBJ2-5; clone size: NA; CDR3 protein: CASSLRGTGGGETQYF; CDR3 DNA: TGTGCCAGCAGCCTTCGGGGGACAGGGGGCGGAGAGACCCAGTACTTC
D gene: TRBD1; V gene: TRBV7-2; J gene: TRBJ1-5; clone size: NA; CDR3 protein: CASSVGQGPYQPQHF; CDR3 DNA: TGTGCCAGCAGTGTTGGACAGGGGCCTTATCAGCCCCAGCATTTT
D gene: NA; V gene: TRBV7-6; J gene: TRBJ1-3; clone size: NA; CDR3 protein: CASSLLTPHNSGNTIYF; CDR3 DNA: TGTGCCAGCAGCTTATTAACACCACATAACTCTGGAAACACCATATATTTT